This T cell receptor (beta chain) originates from a study of blood T cell repertoires in COVID-19 (TCRdb year 2020). Study-level background: The collaborator samples originated in the United States, Italy and Spain and spanned the acute and convalescent phases of COVID-19. The material from the prospective study consisted of cDNA or gDNA derived from T cells, B-cell-depleted T cells, or PBMCs. Deeply sampled blood TCRbeta repertoires from subjects exposed to, actively infected with, or recovered from COVID-19 were included in the dataset. A freely available public database, intended as a resource for researchers studying the immune response to SARS-CoV-2, is where the repertoires were released. The samples were drawn from the first 160 participants of the ongoing ImmuneRACE study and from 950 to 1,500 subjects provided by 6 global collaborators. Nearly every sample came with metadata listing a de-identified subject ID, COVID-19 status, age in years and sex. HLA class I and class II types, where available, came from metadata supplied by the sample provider rather than from assay-based typing. Broader findings and caveats from the paper: Clinical and demographic metadata were provided uncurated, with the amount varying by source and participant.

This clone was picked up a small number of times. Which antigen it targets is not known. Nothing much larger sits one base from this clone, and base qualities are not available. The CDR3 starts with the cysteine, ends with the phenylalanine, and has 13 residues. Only the CDR3 region is kept as DNA, spanning 39 bases read in frame from base 1. The V and J ends are trimmed by 3 bases and 4 bases, leaving 8 bases between them. Each collaborating institution followed its own protocols to collect whole blood in K2EDTA tubes. For TCRbeta analysis, collaborators shipped samples as frozen whole blood, isolated PBMCs, or DNA extracted from either of those sample types. TCRbeta CDR3 regions were amplified from genomic DNA using the immunoSEQ Assay, a bias-controlled multiplex PCR. Concerning the study's data processing: Nucleated cell counts per sample were estimated from amplification of reference gene primers within the assay. Sequence reads were collapsed and filtered to measure the absolute abundance of every unique TCRbeta CDR3 rearrangement. For each sample, productive Simpson clonality was calculated as the square root of Simpson's diversity index over productive rearrangements. TCRdb re-hosts the immuneACCESS table, in-frame sequences only. Its copies lack some clones; in the studies checked, an unresolved V gene accounts for under half of them, and the cause for the rest is not known. From that table come the V and J calls and clone size; the DNA was used to work out D and trimming. The sample has roughly 160,000 clones on record, about 80% of them singletons. The ten largest clones capture roughly 2% of the sample.

The sequencing sample was made of peripheral blood. The rearrangement combines TRBV12-3 or TRBV12-4 with TRBJ2-3; 5 matching bases give a weak D call of TRBD1. This sequence originates from a woman older than 75 with acute or convalescent COVID-19. The CDR3 loop reads CASSFRVSDTQYF. The bases are TGTGCCAGCAGTTTCAGGGTTTCAGATACGCAGTATTTT.